This T cell receptor beta chain stems from a study of T cells in pancreatic ductal adenocarcinoma. Study observations and caveats: Compared with tumor, blood showed more total productive templates and around 8-fold more clonotypes. Mean clonality was around 0.1 in tumors and roughly 0.067 in blood, not significantly different. The resected pancreatic cancer cohort was biased toward the minority with early-stage disease. Enrichment of CD45RO+ effector over naive T cells in tumors may bias clonality.

On this clone itself: Its antigen is not known.

No neoadjuvant therapy was given to the selected pancreatic ductal adenocarcinoma patients before their surgery. Here immunoSEQ multiplex PCR was the method, and the copy in TCRdb shows in-frame clones only, minus some. The table has under 20,000 clones, more than 70% seen once. Sequenced: PBMCs. The TCR originated in a human donor with pancreatic ductal adenocarcinoma.

Here the CDR3 DNA reads TGTGCCAGCAGTTACTCGATGGGGCTCGATGGCTACACCTTC. Its translation is CASSYSMGLDGYTF. The chain uses TRBV6-5 and TRBJ1-2; TRBD1 is a possible D gene (5 bases). Germline CDR1 and CDR2: MNHEY and SVGAGI. Trimming pared 0 bases from V and 6 bases from J, leaving 11 bases between. CDR3 length equals 14 residues.